The 29 T cell receptor beta chains in this list originate from one sample, sequenced in a study of blood T cell repertoires in COVID-19. TCRdb keeps only in-frame clones here, not all; method: immunoSEQ multiplex PCR. Found here are approximately 330,000 clones, approximately 90% of them singletons; the top ten hold roughly 8.9%. Material for sequencing was peripheral blood. The receptors derive from a young man with COVID-19, enrolled during active disease.

The chain couples TRBV11-2 to TRBJ2-2, with TRBD1 matching over 10 bases. The germline gives CDR1 SGHAT, CDR2 FQNNGV. The CDR3 runs to 16 residues. Unmatched junction bases numbered 9, after V lost 5 bases and J lost 6 bases. This chain's CDR3 is CASSRRDRGRSGELFF. Here the CDR3 DNA reads TGTGCCAGCAGCCGACGGGACAGGGGACGATCCGGGGAGCTGTTTTTT. Combining the CDR3 with reference TRBV11-2 and TRBJ2-2 gives the whole variable domain EAGVAQSPRYKIIEKRQSVAFWCNPISGHATLYWYQQILGQGPKLLIQFQNNGVVDDSQLPKDRFSAERLKGVDSTLKIQPAKLEDSAVYLCASSRRDRGRSGELFFGEGSRLTVL.

This clone has only one observation. The V and J genes are TRBV28 and TRBJ2-1; TRBD1 aligns across 11 bases. This CDR3 is built from 14 residues. Germline assignment: CDR1 MDHEN and CDR2 SYDVKM. J was trimmed by 4 bases and V by 8 bases; bases with no gene match: 4. The CDR3 here is CASRGQGAYNEQFF. The CDR3 DNA is TGTGCCAGCCGAGGACAGGGGGCGTACAATGAGCAGTTCTTC.

This clone was seen a few times. This chain uses TRBV2 with TRBJ1-6; no clear D gene. This CDR3 has 13 amino acids. Germline V gene lookup returns CDR1 SNHLY and CDR2 FYNNEI. V gave up 0 bases and J gave up 10 bases, with 7 bases separating them. The CDR3 region has the DNA TGTGCCAGCAGTGAAGCGCTGGGCTCACCCCTCCACTTT. The encoded protein is CASSEALGSPLHF.

This clone has just one count. The chain uses TRBV19 and TRBJ2-2, with D unclear. The germline gives CDR1 LNHDA, CDR2 SQIVND (reference sequence). The CDR3 is made up of 15 amino acids. Trimming left V 5 bases short and J 0 bases short, with 10 bases between. The CDR3 reads CASSPSSPNTGELFF. DNA for the CDR3: TGTGCCAGTAGTCCCTCAAGCCCGAACACCGGGGAGCTGTTTTTT.

The chain joins TRBV3-1 (or the pseudogene TRBV3-2) to TRBJ2-1; TRBD1 might be the D (6 bases). The V gene's germline CDR1 is LGHDT and CDR2 YNNKEL (reference sequence). V lost 5 bases and J 11 bases, leaving 13 bases between the germline ends. This CDR3 is 12 amino acids long. The CDR3 coding sequence is TGTGCCAGCAGCTTCACTAGGGACAAGCAGTTCTTC. The encoded protein is CASSFTRDKQFF.

The chain joins TRBV6-5 to TRBJ1-1; no reliable D call. The germline CDR1 and CDR2 sequences are MNHEY and SVGAGI. This CDR3 region has 13 residues. Between the trimmed V and J ends, which lost 4 bases and 0 bases, there was a span of 6 bases. The CDR3 spells CASSSQMNTEAFF. The CDR3 region has the DNA TGTGCCAGCAGTTCACAGATGAACACTGAAGCTTTCTTT.

V and J are TRBV29-1 and TRBJ2-1; D is perhaps TRBD1 (6 bases). V was shortened by 4 bases and J by 5 bases, with 12 bases between the two germline ends. This CDR3 contains 13 residues. Germline V gene lookup returns CDR1 SQVTM and CDR2 ANQGSEA. CDR3 sequence reads: CSVARDMNNEQFF. As DNA, the CDR3 is TGCAGCGTTGCCCGGGACATGAACAATGAGCAGTTCTTC.

The V and J genes are TRBV3-1 (or the pseudogene TRBV3-2) and TRBJ1-2, with TRBD1 matching 9 bases. Germline CDR1 is LGHDT and CDR2 is YNNKEL (reference sequence). V shed 4 bases and J 5 bases; nucleotides not matched to a gene: 5. The CDR3 length is 14 residues. CDR3 coding DNA: TGTGCCAGCAGCCCCCGGGACAGGGTTTATGGCTACACCTTC. Its protein is CASSPRDRVYGYTF.

This clone was picked up a small number of times. This chain connects TRBV2 to TRBJ2-1; weak D call: TRBD1 (5 bases). The CDR3 consists of 16 residues. Trimming removed 2 bases at V and 6 bases at J, with 17 bases between. Germline lookup yields CDR1 SNHLY and CDR2 FYNNEI. DNA for the CDR3: TGTGCCAGCAGTGAATGGGCAGGGTATTTGTCCAATGAGCAGTTCTTC. Translation gives CASSEWAGYLSNEQFF. The variable domain in full, completed from reference TRBV2 and TRBJ2-1, reads EPEVTQTPSHQVTQMGQEVILRCVPISNHLYFYWYRQILGQKVEFLVSFYNNEISEKSEIFDDQFSVERPDGSNFTLKIRSTKLEDSAMYFCASSEWAGYLSNEQFFGPGTRLTVL.

This clone showed up just once. This sequence joins TRBV2 and TRBJ1-5; D remains unclear. Germline lookup yields CDR1 SNHLY and CDR2 FYNNEI. The CDR3 length is 13 residues. Trimming left V 7 bases short and J 4 bases short, with 11 bases between. CDR3 amino acids: CASTRMENQPQHF. The CDR3 DNA reads as TGTGCCAGCACCCGCATGGAGAATCAGCCCCAGCATTTT.

The V gene is TRBV19, the J gene TRBJ1-4; D may be TRBD1 (5 bases). V lost 4 bases, J lost 5 bases, and 5 bases lay in between. The CDR3 runs to 12 residues. Germline CDR1 reads LNHDA; CDR2 reads SQIVND (reference sequence). The CDR3, as DNA: TGTGCCAGTAGTAGACAGAATGAAAAACTGTTTTTT. Residues: CASSRQNEKLFF.

V is TRBV21-1 and J is TRBJ2-5; the table's D call, TRBD1, has no DNA check behind it. TRBV21-1 is classified as a pseudogene. This CDR3 region has 17 residues. The DNA of the CDR3 is TGTGCCAGCAGCAAATCGGACCTGGGACAGCCTGTAGAGACCCAGTACTTC. As protein: CASSKSDLGQPVETQYF.

The DNA for the CDR3 is TGTGCCAGTAGTATGACAGGATTCTCCTACGAGCAGTACTTC. Translation: CASSMTGFSYEQYF. V gene TRBV19 combines with J gene TRBJ2-7; perhaps TRBD1 as D (6 bases). The CDR3 length is 14 residues. Looked up from germline, CDR1 is LNHDA and CDR2 is SQIVND (reference sequence). V gave up 3 bases and J gave up 0 bases, with 9 bases separating them.

The rearrangement joins TRBV7-9 to TRBJ1-2, with a tentative D call TRBD1 (6 bases). CDR3 length: 15 amino acids. Germline loops: CDR1 SEHNR, CDR2 FQNEAQ (reference sequence). The germline V and J ends were trimmed by 1 base and 2 bases, with 11 bases remaining between them. Written as DNA, the CDR3 is TGTGCCAGCAGCTTAGGGGGCCAGGGGAACTATGGCTACACCTTC. Translated: CASSLGGQGNYGYTF.

This clone was detected only once. This rearrangement joins TRBV7-3 to TRBJ1-5, with D perhaps matching TRBD1 (5 bases). This CDR3 has 13 amino acids. Per germline, CDR1 SGHTA and CDR2 FQGTGA. Deletions cut 5 bases from V and 5 bases from J, with 10 bases between. The CDR3, as DNA: TGTGCCAGCAGCCCGGACACCTATCAGCCCCAGCATTTT. Translated: CASSPDTYQPQHF.

The chain couples TRBV7-8 to TRBJ1-1, with 9 positions matching TRBD1. Unmatched junction bases numbered 15, after V lost 5 bases and J lost 11 bases. Germline-derived CDR1 and CDR2 are SGHVS and FQNEAQ. The CDR3 runs 15 residues. CDR3 DNA sequence: TGTGCCAGCAGCCTTACCGGGACAGGGAGAGTGGGGGCTTTCTTT. This gives the protein CASSLTGTGRVGAFF.

The V and J genes are TRBV25-1 and TRBJ1-3; no clear D gene. The CDR3 runs to 17 residues. Germline CDR1 reads MGHDK; CDR2 reads SYGVNS. The germline V and J ends were trimmed by 6 bases and 0 bases, with 18 bases remaining between them. This chain's CDR3 is CASRDPRPGLSGNTIYF. The CDR3 nucleotides are TGTGCCAGCAGGGATCCTCGGCCCGGACTCTCTGGAAACACCATATATTTT.

This rearrangement joins TRBV29-1 to TRBJ2-7, with D unclear. The CDR3 has 13 amino acids. Trimming left V 5 bases short and J 0 bases short, with 11 bases between. CDR1 and CDR2 (germline): SQVTM, ANQGSEA. CDR3 nucleotide sequence: TGCAGCGTTTTCTCAGGCGACTCCTACGAGCAGTACTTC. Residues: CSVFSGDSYEQYF.

This chain uses TRBV7-8 with TRBJ1-1; 9 bases fit TRBD1. The V gene end was trimmed by 4 bases and the J gene end by 6 bases; junction bases not matched to a gene: 9. The CDR3 is 15 amino acids. Germline CDR1 is SGHVS and CDR2 is FQNEAQ. The CDR3 loop reads CASSSQDRGWAEAFF. As DNA, the CDR3 is TGTGCCAGCAGCTCGCAGGACAGGGGATGGGCTGAAGCTTTCTTT.

The chain uses TRBV19 and TRBJ1-4, with 7 bases that match TRBD1. This CDR3 is 13 amino acids long. V shed 8 bases and J 5 bases; nucleotides not matched to a gene: 5. The germline gives CDR1 LNHDA, CDR2 SQIVND (reference sequence). The CDR3 coding sequence is TGTGCCAGTTCCAGGGGGTCCAATGAAAAACTGTTTTTT. This encodes CASSRGSNEKLFF. Based on the CDR3 plus reference TRBV19 and TRBJ1-4, the full variable domain is DGGITQSPKYLFRKEGQNVTLSCEQNLNHDAMYWYRQDPGQGLRLIYYSQIVNDFQKGDIAEGYSVSREKKESFPLTVTSAQKNPTAFYLCASSRGSNEKLFFGSGTQLSVL.

This clone is a singleton in its sample. The rearrangement joins TRBV7-9 to TRBJ2-1, with 8 positions matching TRBD1. In germline, CDR1 is SEHNR, CDR2 FQNEAQ (reference sequence). Trimming at V came to 4 bases and at J to 7 bases, leaving 12 bases not matched to a gene. The CDR3 has 16 amino acids. CDR3 sequence: CASSSRDMTGVNEQFF. CDR3 nucleotide sequence: TGTGCCAGCAGCTCACGTGATATGACAGGGGTTAATGAGCAGTTCTTC.

The rearrangement joins TRBV5-6 to TRBJ1-6; no firm D call. Trimming took 4 bases from V and 0 from J, leaving 11 bases between them. The germline V gene has CDR1 SGHDT and CDR2 YYEEEE. This CDR3 has 16 amino acids. The CDR3 loop reads CASSLVTSSYNSPLHF. The CDR3 DNA follows: TGTGCCAGCAGCCTAGTAACAAGCTCCTATAATTCACCCCTCCACTTT.

The V gene is TRBV27, the J gene TRBJ1-3; weak D call: TRBD1 (5 bases). This CDR3 spans 16 amino acids. V lost 5 bases and J 0 bases, leaving 14 bases between the germline ends. Germline V gives CDR1 MNHEY, CDR2 SMNVEV (reference sequence). CDR3 loop: CASSGTGVLSGNTIYF. Written as DNA, the CDR3 is TGTGCCAGCAGTGGGACTGGGGTACTCTCTGGAAACACCATATATTTT.

This clone was counted a single time. J is TRBJ2-1 and V is TRBV4-3, with TRBD2 as a possible D gene (5 bases). Per germline, CDR1 LGHNA and CDR2 YSLEER. The V and J ends lost 2 bases and 0 bases respectively, with 17 bases between them. This CDR3 spans 18 amino acids. This chain's CDR3 is CASSQWASGPTSYNEQFF. Here the CDR3 DNA reads TGCGCCAGCAGCCAATGGGCCAGCGGCCCTACCTCCTACAATGAGCAGTTCTTC.

This sequence joins TRBV6-4 and TRBJ2-3, with D perhaps matching TRBD1 (6 bases). This CDR3 comprises 16 residues. Germline lookup yields CDR1 MRHNA and CDR2 SNTAGT. V dropped 4 bases and J dropped 2 bases, with 16 bases sitting between them. CDR3 sequence: CASSAQGILNTDTQYF. The CDR3 DNA sequence: TGTGCCAGCAGTGCTCAGGGGATCCTGAACACAGATACGCAGTATTTT.

The genes are TRBV6-1 and TRBJ1-2; weak D call: TRBD1 (5 bases). Germline V gives CDR1 MNHNS, CDR2 SASEGT. This CDR3 has 14 amino acids. The V and J ends lost 3 bases and 4 bases respectively, with 12 bases between them. CDR3 DNA sequence: TGTGCCAGCAGTGAGCAGGGTTCCGTCTATGGCTACACCTTC. Translation gives CASSEQGSVYGYTF.

This chain connects TRBV7-3 to TRBJ2-3; D is unresolved. The CDR3 sequence is 15 residues long. Germline CDR1 is SGHTA and CDR2 is FQGTGA. V was pared by 1 base and J by 2 bases, with 10 bases between. The CDR3 protein is CASSLRAGATDTQYF. For the CDR3, the DNA is TGTGCCAGCAGCTTAAGGGCAGGTGCCACAGATACGCAGTATTTT.

The chain employs TRBV6-5 and TRBJ2-5; no clear D gene. V gave up 7 bases and J gave up 0 bases, with 9 bases separating them. Germline V lookup: CDR1 MNHEY, CDR2 SVGAGI. The CDR3 is 13 residues long. This chain's CDR3 is CASTSVYQETQYF. CDR3 sequence (DNA): TGTGCCAGCACCTCAGTGTACCAAGAGACCCAGTACTTC.

CDR3 region: CASSVAGNRNSGNTIYF. CDR3 nucleotides: TGTGCCAGCAGCGTAGCAGGGAATCGAAACTCTGGAAACACCATATATTTT. This chain joins TRBV9 and TRBJ1-3; a weak D match, TRBD1 (5 bases). The CDR3 extends over 17 amino acids. Germline values: CDR1 SGDLS, CDR2 YYNGEE. Trimming removed 0 bases at V and 0 bases at J, with 13 bases between.